This entry lists 19 T cell receptor beta chains sequenced from one sample in a study of glioma-infiltrating T cells. Amplification of TCR alpha and beta CDR3 regions from RNA used iRepertoire nested multiplex PCR. TCRdb re-called the multiplex PCR reads through MiXCR, storing one row per CDR3 protein. This table has some 85,000 distinct CDR3 sequences, 20% to 25% appearing once. The sample was glioma tissue, nonneoplastic brain tissue, or PBMCs (not recorded which). The receptors derive from a human donor with low-grade glioma or glioblastoma, undergoing nonglioma brain surgery, or in good health (not recorded which).

The chain has TRBV19 and TRBJ2-4; D is unresolved. With 5 bases removed from V and 0 bases from J, the gap between germline ends came to 8 bases. CDR1 and CDR2 (germline): LNHDA, SQIVND (reference sequence). The CDR3 length is 14 residues. The CDR3 sequence: CASSVRTAKNIQYF. CDR3 nucleotides: TGTGCCAGTAGTGTAAGGACAGCCAAAAACATTCAGTACTTC. Together with reference TRBV19 and TRBJ2-4, the CDR3 gives the full variable domain: DGGITQSPKYLFRKEGQNVTLSCEQNLNHDAMYWYRQDPGQGLRLIYYSQIVNDFQKGDIAEGYSVSREKKESFPLTVTSAQKNPTAFYLCASSVRTAKNIQYFGAGTRLSVL.

In this sample, this clonotype turned up once. Being one base from a much bigger clone, this may be a read error. The genes are TRBV15 and TRBJ2-7; no clear D. Germline V gene sequence: CDR1 LNHNV, CDR2 YYDKDF (reference sequence). This CDR3 has 13 amino acids. With 3 bases removed from V and 0 bases from J, the gap between germline ends came to 6 bases. As DNA, the CDR3 is TGTGCCACCAGCAGGGGCGGCTCCTACGAGCAGTACTTC. This translates into CATSRGGSYEQYF.

The chain links TRBV4-1 to TRBJ1-1; D uncertain. Germline CDR1 is MGHRA and CDR2 is YSYEKL. The CDR3 is 13 amino acids. The V end lost 2 bases, the J end lost 4 bases, and 8 bases lay between the germline ends. The CDR3 region has the DNA TGCGCCAGCAGCCAACCCCGGTCCACTGAAGCTTTCTTT. This gives the protein CASSQPRSTEAFF.

This clonotype was seen ten or more times. The rearrangement joins TRBV15 to TRBJ1-2; D perhaps matches TRBD1 (5 bases). Germline CDR1 and CDR2: LNHNV and YYDKDF (reference sequence). The CDR3 consists of 13 residues. V shed 6 bases and J shed 3 bases, with 11 bases lying between them. CDR3 sequence (DNA): TGTGCCACCAGATTAGGGGTGGACTATGGCTACACCTTC. It specifies CATRLGVDYGYTF. The variable domain in full, completed from reference TRBV15 and TRBJ1-2, reads DAMVIQNPRYQVTQFGKPVTLSCSQTLNHNVMYWYQQKSSQAPKLLFHYYDKDFNNEADTPDNFQSRRPNTSFCFLDIRSPGLGDTAMYLCATRLGVDYGYTFGSGTRLTVV.

A few counts support this clonotype. The V call is TRBV29-1, the J call TRBJ2-7; 7 bases agree with TRBD2. In germline, CDR1 is SQVTM, CDR2 ANQGSEA. The CDR3 runs to 14 residues. V shed 1 base, J shed 0 bases, and the junction held 3 bases outside the gene matches. CDR3 nucleotides: TGCAGCGTTGAAGGGGGGGGAAGCTCCTACGAGCAGTACTTC. It translates to CSVEGGGSSYEQYF.

This clonotype has only one observation. A much larger clone sits a single nucleotide away, making a read error possible. The chain links TRBV4-1 to TRBJ2-1; 9 positions match TRBD2. From germline, CDR1 is MGHRA and CDR2 YSYEKL. The CDR3 contains 16 residues. V trimming: 2 bases; J trimming: 8 bases; junction bases outside the gene matches: 10. Here the CDR3 reads CASSQYALAGLDEQFF. CDR3 DNA sequence: TGCGCCAGCAGCCAATACGCCCTAGCGGGACTCGATGAGCAGTTCTTC.

At least ten counts were recorded for this clonotype. The J gene is TRBJ1-4, the V gene TRBV7-6; perhaps TRBD1 as D (5 bases). CDR3 size: 16 residues. V lost 5 bases, J lost 7 bases, and 20 bases lay in between. Germline V lookup: CDR1 SGHVS, CDR2 FNYEAQ. The CDR3 coding sequence is TGTGCCAGCAGCCCCATAGGACACCTTGAGGGTGAAAAACTGTTTTTT. This gives the protein CASSPIGHLEGEKLFF.

This clonotype was recorded many times. This chain connects TRBV27 to TRBJ2-1; no firm D call. CDR3 length equals 14 residues. V shed 3 bases and J shed 4 bases, with 10 bases lying between them. Germline CDR1 and CDR2: MNHEY and SMNVEV (reference sequence). The CDR3 DNA sequence: TGTGCCAGCAGTTTCGGCTACTCGTACAATGAGCAGTTCTTC. This codes for CASSFGYSYNEQFF.

This clonotype was counted at least ten times. The chain carries TRBV20-1 and TRBJ2-3; possibly TRBD2 for D (6 bases). Between the trimmed V and J ends, which lost 0 bases and 0 bases, there was a span of 13 bases. The CDR3 sequence is 16 residues long. Germline V lookup: CDR1 DFQATT, CDR2 SNEGSKA (reference sequence). DNA of the CDR3: TGCAGTGCTAGAGATCCTCGGGGGAAAAGCACAGATACGCAGTATTTT. This sequence encodes CSARDPRGKSTDTQYF.

In regard to this clonotype: This could be a read error, since a much larger clone is one nucleotide away. The gene calls are TRBV2 and TRBJ1-2; a possible D gene is TRBD1 (6 bases). This CDR3 has 14 residues. CDR1 and CDR2 from the germline V gene are SNHLY and FYNNEI. The CDR3, as DNA: TGTGACAGCAGTCCAGGGGAGACTAACTATGGCTACACCTTC. It translates to CDSSPGETNYGYTF. Variable domain in full (rest from reference TRBV2 and TRBJ1-2): EPEVTQTPSHQVTQMGQEVILRCVPISNHLYFYWYRQILGQKVEFLVSFYNNEISEKSEIFDDQFSVERPDGSNFTLKIRSTKLEDSAMYFCDSSPGETNYGYTFGSGTRLTVV.

The chain is built from TRBV11-1 and TRBJ2-5; D gene unclear. There are 16 residues in the CDR3. V lost 0 bases to trimming and J lost 2 bases, with 13 bases between them. Germline CDR1 SGHAT, CDR2 FQDESV (reference sequence). As DNA, the CDR3 is TGTGCCAGCAGCTTAGCGCGGCGGCGGATTCAAGAGACCCAGTACTTC. Translated, it gives CASSLARRRIQETQYF.

Many counts were recorded for this clonotype. The chain carries TRBV10-2 and TRBJ2-5, with a weak D call TRBD1 (6 bases). CDR1 and CDR2 from the germline V gene are WSHSY and SAAADI. The CDR3 is made up of 12 amino acids. Trimming left V 5 bases short and J 4 bases short, with 8 bases between. For the CDR3, the DNA is TGCGCCAGCAGTATCAGGGGAGAGACCCAGTACTTC. Translated, it gives CASSIRGETQYF.

The genes are TRBV5-1 and TRBJ2-3; TRBD2 is a possible D gene (6 bases). The V end was cut by 2 bases, the J end by 2 bases, with 9 bases between. CDR3 length equals 14 residues. Per the germline V gene, CDR1 is SGHRS and CDR2 is YFSETQ. The CDR3 nucleotides read TGCGCCAGCAGCTTAGGAGGGAACACAGATACGCAGTATTTT. It is translated as CASSLGGNTDTQYF.

This clonotype has a count of ten or more. The J gene is TRBJ1-6, the V gene TRBV20-1; no clear D. From germline, CDR1 is DFQATT and CDR2 SNEGSKA (reference sequence). Trimming removed 0 bases from V and 10 bases from J, with 19 bases in between. The length of the CDR3 is 16 residues. The CDR3 DNA reads TGCAGTGCTAGAGATCCCACCCGACAAGGTGGATCACCCCTCCACTTT. Translation gives CSARDPTRQGGSPLHF.

The chain is built from TRBV2 and TRBJ1-2, with 9 bases identical to TRBD1. J was trimmed by 5 bases and V by 5 bases; bases with no gene match: 6. In germline, CDR1 is SNHLY, CDR2 FYNNEI. This CDR3 has 14 residues. In nucleotides, the CDR3 is TGTGCCAGCAGTCAGGACAGGGGCTGGTATGGCTACACCTTC. The encoded protein is CASSQDRGWYGYTF.

This clonotype has at least ten counts. The CDR3 here is CSARDLDPGVQYF. The CDR3, as DNA: TGCAGTGCTAGAGATCTAGACCCGGGCGTGCAGTACTTC. The chain joins TRBV20-1 to TRBJ2-7; D is uncertain. V was shortened by 0 bases and J by 9 bases, with 15 bases between the two germline ends. This CDR3 region has 13 residues. In germline, CDR1 is DFQATT, CDR2 SNEGSKA (reference sequence).

The J gene is TRBJ2-7, the V gene TRBV5-1, with 11 bases matching TRBD2. The CDR3 sequence is 15 residues long. Germline V gene sequence: CDR1 SGHRS, CDR2 YFSETQ. The junction had 1 base not matched to a gene; V was cut back by 1 base and J by 1 base. The CDR3 region is CASSLLAGGSYEQYF. DNA for the CDR3: TGCGCCAGCAGCTTGTTAGCGGGAGGGTCCTACGAGCAGTACTTC.

This clonotype was seen repeatedly, ten times or more. CDR3 in amino acids: CASSLGAGSETQYF. DNA for the CDR3: TGTGCCAGCAGCTTAGGGGCTGGGTCCGAGACCCAGTACTTC. The V call is TRBV7-9, the J call TRBJ2-5; D is uncertain. Per the germline V gene, CDR1 is SEHNR and CDR2 is FQNEAQ (reference sequence). Trimming cost V 1 base and J 5 bases, with 11 bases left between them. This CDR3 is 14 amino acids long. The full variable domain, in which reference TRBV7-9 and TRBJ2-5 provide the parts outside the CDR3, is DTGVSQNPRHKITKRGQNVTFRCDPISEHNRLYWYRQTLGQGPEFLTYFQNEAQLEKSRLLSDRFSAERPKGSFSTLEIQRTEQGDSAMYLCASSLGAGSETQYFGPGTRLLVL.

J is TRBJ2-6 and V is TRBV12-3 or TRBV12-4; perhaps TRBD2 as D (6 bases). The CDR3 runs 15 residues. V dropped 3 bases and J dropped 2 bases, with 8 bases sitting between them. The CDR3 sequence is CASSFGGAGANVLTF. The CDR3 nucleotides are TGTGCCAGCAGTTTCGGAGGGGCTGGGGCCAACGTCCTGACTTTC.